This T cell receptor beta chain was sequenced during a study of T cell repertoires in cytomegalovirus infection. At the level of the study: Recently identified HLA-C-restricted and well-studied HLA-B-restricted CMV epitopes were used. Public TCR beta signature analysis indicated the presence of both CMV infection and matching HLA type. Study findings and constraints: CMV-specific HLA-C-restricted TCR beta clonotypes dominated the ex vivo response. Individuals carrying CMV plus the relevant HLA were identified by cumulative frequency of public TCR beta families.

The CDR3 totals 18 residues. Trimming took 1 base from V and 8 from J; bases not matched to a gene: 13. Germline CDR1 is SGHVS and CDR2 is FNYEAQ. The table lists this clonotype with many counts. Antigen unknown. TCRdb re-derived calls from the reads in MiXCR, one entry per CDR3 protein. There are a few hundred thousand distinct CDR3 sequences in the sample; about 40% occur only once, and 48% lies in the top ten. This specimen was cultured PBMCs, taken from culture after CMV antigen stimulation. The chain links TRBV7-6 to TRBJ2-1; 11 bases are shared with TRBD2. The source is a human donor in good health (CMV status not recorded). Some clones in this sample may be carry-over from other donors' samples. The chain's CDR3 is CASSLGGGSSGRYHEQFF. The DNA for the CDR3 is TGTGCCAGCAGCTTAGGGGGGGGTTCTAGCGGGAGGTACCATGAGCAGTTCTTC.